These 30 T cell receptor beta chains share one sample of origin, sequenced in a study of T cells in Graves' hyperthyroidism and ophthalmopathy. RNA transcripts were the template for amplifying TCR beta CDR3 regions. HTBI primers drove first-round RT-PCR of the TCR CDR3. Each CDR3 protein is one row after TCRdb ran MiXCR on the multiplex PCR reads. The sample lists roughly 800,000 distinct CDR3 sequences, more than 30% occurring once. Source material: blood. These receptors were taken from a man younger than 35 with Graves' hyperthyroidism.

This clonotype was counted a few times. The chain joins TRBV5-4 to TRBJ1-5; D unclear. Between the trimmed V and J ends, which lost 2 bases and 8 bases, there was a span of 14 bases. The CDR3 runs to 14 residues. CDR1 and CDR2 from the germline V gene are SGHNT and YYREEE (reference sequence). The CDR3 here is CASSFIERSKPQHF. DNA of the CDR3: TGTGCCAGCAGCTTCATCGAGCGTAGCAAGCCCCAGCATTTT.

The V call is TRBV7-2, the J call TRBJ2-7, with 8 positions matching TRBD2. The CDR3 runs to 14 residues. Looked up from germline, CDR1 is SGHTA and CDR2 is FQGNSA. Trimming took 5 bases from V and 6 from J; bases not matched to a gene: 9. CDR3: CASSPGTSGLEQYF. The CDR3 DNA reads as TGTGCCAGCAGCCCAGGGACTAGTGGTCTCGAGCAGTACTTC. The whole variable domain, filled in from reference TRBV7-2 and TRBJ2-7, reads GAGVSQSPSNKVTEKGKDVELRCDPISGHTALYWYRQSLGQGLEFLIYFQGNSAPDKSGLPSDRFSAERTGGSVSTLTIQRTQQEDSAVYLCASSPGTSGLEQYFGPGTRLTVT.

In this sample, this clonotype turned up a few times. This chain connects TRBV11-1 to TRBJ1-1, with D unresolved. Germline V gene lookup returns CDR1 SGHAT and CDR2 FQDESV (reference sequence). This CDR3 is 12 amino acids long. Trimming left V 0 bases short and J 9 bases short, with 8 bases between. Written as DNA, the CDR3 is TGTGCCAGCAGCTTAGCAGGAGGGCAAGCTTTCTTT. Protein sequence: CASSLAGGQAFF.

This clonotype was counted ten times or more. The CDR3 loop is CASSSPGQGHEQYF. The CDR3 nucleotides are TGTGCCAGCAGCTCGCCGGGACAGGGCCACGAGCAGTACTTC. V is TRBV7-2 and J is TRBJ2-7; 9 nucleotides match TRBD1. This CDR3 has 14 amino acids. Germline trimming cut 4 bases from V and 5 bases from J; bases unmatched to any gene: 6. Germline CDR1 and CDR2: SGHTA and FQGNSA. The entire variable domain, with the rest obtained from reference TRBV7-2 and TRBJ2-7, is as follows: GAGVSQSPSNKVTEKGKDVELRCDPISGHTALYWYRQSLGQGLEFLIYFQGNSAPDKSGLPSDRFSAERTGGSVSTLTIQRTQQEDSAVYLCASSSPGQGHEQYFGPGTRLTVT.

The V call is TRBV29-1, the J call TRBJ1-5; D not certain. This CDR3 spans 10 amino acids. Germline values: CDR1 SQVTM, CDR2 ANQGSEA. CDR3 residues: CRDRGQPQHF. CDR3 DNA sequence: TGCAGAGATCGGGGTCAACCCCAGCATTTT.

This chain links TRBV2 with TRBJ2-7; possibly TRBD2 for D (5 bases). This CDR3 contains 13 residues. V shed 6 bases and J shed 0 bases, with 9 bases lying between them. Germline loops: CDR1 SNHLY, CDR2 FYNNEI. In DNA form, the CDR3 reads TGTGCCAGCAGGAGGGTACACTCCTACGAGCAGTACTTC. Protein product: CASRRVHSYEQYF.

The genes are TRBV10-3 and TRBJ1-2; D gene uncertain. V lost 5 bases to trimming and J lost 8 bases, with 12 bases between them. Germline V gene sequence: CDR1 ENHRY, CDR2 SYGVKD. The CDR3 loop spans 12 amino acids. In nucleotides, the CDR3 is TGTGCCATCAGTCGGGAAGGGAGCGGCTACACCTTC. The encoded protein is CAISREGSGYTF.

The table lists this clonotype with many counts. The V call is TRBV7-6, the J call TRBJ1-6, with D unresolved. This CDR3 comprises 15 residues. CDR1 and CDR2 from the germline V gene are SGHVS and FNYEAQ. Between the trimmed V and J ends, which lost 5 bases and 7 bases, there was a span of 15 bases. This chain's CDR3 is CASSPRSVINSPLHF. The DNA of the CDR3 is TGTGCCAGCAGCCCTCGTTCGGTAATCAATTCACCCCTCCACTTT.

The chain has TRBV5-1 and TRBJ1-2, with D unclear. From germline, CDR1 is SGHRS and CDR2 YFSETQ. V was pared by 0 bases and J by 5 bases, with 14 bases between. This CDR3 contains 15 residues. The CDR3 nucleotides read TGCGCCAGCAGCTTGGTGGCGGGCAGTGGTTATGGCTACACCTTC. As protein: CASSLVAGSGYGYTF.

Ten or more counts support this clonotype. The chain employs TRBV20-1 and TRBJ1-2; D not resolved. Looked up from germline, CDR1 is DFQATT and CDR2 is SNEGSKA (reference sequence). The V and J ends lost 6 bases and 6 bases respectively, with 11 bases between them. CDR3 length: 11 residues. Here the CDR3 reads CSAAVKDGYTF. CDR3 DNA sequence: TGCAGTGCCGCAGTAAAGGATGGCTACACCTTC.

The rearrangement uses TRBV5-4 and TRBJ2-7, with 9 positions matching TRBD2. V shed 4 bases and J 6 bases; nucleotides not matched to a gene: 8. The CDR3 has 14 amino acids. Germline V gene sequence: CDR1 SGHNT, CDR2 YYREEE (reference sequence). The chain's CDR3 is CASSVSGTSSEQYF. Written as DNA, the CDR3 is TGTGCCAGCAGCGTGTCCGGGACTAGCAGCGAGCAGTACTTC.

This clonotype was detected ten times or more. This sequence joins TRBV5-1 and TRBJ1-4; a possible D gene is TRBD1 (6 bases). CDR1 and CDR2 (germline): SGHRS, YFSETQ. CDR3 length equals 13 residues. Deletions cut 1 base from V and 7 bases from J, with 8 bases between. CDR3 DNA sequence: TGCGCCAGCAGCTTGAGGGGGGTTGAAAAACTGTTTTTT. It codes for CASSLRGVEKLFF.

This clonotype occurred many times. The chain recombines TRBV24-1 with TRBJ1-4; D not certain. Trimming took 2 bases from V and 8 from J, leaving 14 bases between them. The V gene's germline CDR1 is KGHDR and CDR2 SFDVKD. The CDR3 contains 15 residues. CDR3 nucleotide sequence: TGTGCCACCAGTGATTCCCGGGGAGACGGGGAAAAACTGTTTTTT. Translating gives CATSDSRGDGEKLFF.

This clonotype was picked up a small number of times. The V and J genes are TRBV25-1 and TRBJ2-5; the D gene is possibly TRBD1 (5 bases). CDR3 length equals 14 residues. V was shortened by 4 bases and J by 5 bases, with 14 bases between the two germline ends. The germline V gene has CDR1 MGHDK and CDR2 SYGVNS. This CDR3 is CASSASQGGETQYF. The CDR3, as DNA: TGTGCCAGCAGTGCTAGTCAGGGTGGGGAGACCCAGTACTTC.

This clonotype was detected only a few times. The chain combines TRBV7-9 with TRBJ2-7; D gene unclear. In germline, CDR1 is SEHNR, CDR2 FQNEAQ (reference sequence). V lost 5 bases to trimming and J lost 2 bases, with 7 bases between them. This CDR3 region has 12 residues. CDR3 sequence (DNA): TGTGCCAGCAGCGCGGAAGCCTACGAGCAGTACTTC. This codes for CASSAEAYEQYF.

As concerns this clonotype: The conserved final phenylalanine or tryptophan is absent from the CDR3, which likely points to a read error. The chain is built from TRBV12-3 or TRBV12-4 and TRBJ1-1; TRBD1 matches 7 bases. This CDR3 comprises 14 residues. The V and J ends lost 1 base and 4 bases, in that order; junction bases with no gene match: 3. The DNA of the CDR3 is TGTGCCAGCAGTTTAGAGGGGGCCGGCACTGAAGCTTTCATT. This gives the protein CASSLEGAGTEAFI.

The CDR3 sequence: CAISVVTGYGYTF. The DNA for the CDR3 is TGTGCCATCAGCGTTGTGACTGGCTATGGCTACACCTTC. The chain combines TRBV10-3 with TRBJ1-2; D call uncertain. Germline-derived CDR1 and CDR2 are ENHRY and SYGVKD. Deletions cut 6 bases from V and 4 bases from J, with 12 bases between. The CDR3 consists of 13 residues.

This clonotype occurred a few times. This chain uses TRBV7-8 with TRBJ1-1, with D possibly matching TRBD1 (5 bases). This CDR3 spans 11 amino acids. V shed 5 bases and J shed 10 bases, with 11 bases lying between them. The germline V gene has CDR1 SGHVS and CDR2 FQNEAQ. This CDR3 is CASSRGSAAFF. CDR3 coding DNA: TGTGCCAGCAGCAGGGGTAGTGCAGCTTTCTTT. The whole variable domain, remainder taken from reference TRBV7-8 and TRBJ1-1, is GAGVSQSPRYKVAKRGQDVALRCDPISGHVSLFWYQQALGQGPEFLTYFQNEAQLDKSGLPSDRFFAERPEGSVSTLKIQRTQQEDSAVYLCASSRGSAAFFGQGTRLTVV.

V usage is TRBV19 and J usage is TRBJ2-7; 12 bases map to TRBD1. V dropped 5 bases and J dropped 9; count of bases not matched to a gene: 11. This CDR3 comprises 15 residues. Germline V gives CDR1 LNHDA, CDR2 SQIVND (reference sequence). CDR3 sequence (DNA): TGTGCCAGTAGTCCACGGGACAGGGGGCTTGACGTGCAGTACTTC. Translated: CASSPRDRGLDVQYF. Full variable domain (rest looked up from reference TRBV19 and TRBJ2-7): DGGITQSPKYLFRKEGQNVTLSCEQNLNHDAMYWYRQDPGQGLRLIYYSQIVNDFQKGDIAEGYSVSREKKESFPLTVTSAQKNPTAFYLCASSPRDRGLDVQYFGPGTRLTVT.

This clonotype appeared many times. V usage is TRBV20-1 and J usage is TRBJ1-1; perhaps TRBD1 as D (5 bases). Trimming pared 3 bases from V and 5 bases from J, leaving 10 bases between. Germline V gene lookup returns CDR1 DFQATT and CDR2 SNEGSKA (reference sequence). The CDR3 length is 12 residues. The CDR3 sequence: CSARLGETEAFF. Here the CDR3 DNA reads TGCAGTGCTAGGCTGGGGGAAACTGAAGCTTTCTTT.

As DNA, the CDR3 is TGTGCCAGCAAGGGAGATAGCAATCAGCCCCTCCACTTT. Its protein is CASKGDSNQPLHF. V is TRBV2 and J is TRBJ1-6; D not certain. This CDR3 is built from 13 residues. The V gene's germline CDR1 is SNHLY and CDR2 FYNNEI. V was cut by 7 bases and J by 13 bases, with 17 bases left in between.

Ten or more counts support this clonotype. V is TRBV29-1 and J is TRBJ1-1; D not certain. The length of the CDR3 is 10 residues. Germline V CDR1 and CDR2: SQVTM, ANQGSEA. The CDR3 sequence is CRAGGTEAFF. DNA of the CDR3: TGCAGGGCAGGTGGGACTGAAGCTTTCTTT. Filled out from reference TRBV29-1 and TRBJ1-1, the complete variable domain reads SAVISQKPSRDICQRGTSLTIQCQVDSQVTMMFWYRQQPGQSLTLIATANQGSEATYESGFVIDKFPISRPNLTFSTLTVSNMSPEDSSIYLCRAGGTEAFFGQGTRLTVV.

Here the CDR3 DNA reads TGTGCCAGCAGTGGGAGTAGCGGAACCTTCTACGAGCAGTACTTC. Its translation is CASSGSSGTFYEQYF. The chain employs TRBV2 and TRBJ2-7, with a tentative D call TRBD2 (6 bases). This CDR3 is 15 amino acids long. Germline V gene data show CDR1 as SNHLY and CDR2 as FYNNEI. V lost 4 bases, J lost 3 bases, and 16 bases lay in between.

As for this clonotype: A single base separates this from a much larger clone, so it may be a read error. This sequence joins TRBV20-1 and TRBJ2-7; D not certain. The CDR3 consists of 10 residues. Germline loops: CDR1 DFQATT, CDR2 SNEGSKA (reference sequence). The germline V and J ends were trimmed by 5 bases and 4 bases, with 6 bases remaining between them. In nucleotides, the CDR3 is TGCAGTGCTGACGTATACGAGCAGTACTTC. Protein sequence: CSADVYEQYF.

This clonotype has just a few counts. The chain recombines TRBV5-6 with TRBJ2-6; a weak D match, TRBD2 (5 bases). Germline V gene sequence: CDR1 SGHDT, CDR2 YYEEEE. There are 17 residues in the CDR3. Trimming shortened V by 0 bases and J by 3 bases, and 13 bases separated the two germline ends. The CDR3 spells CASSLDGEFFGANVLTF. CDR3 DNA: TGTGCCAGCAGCTTGGACGGGGAGTTCTTTGGGGCCAACGTCCTGACTTTC.

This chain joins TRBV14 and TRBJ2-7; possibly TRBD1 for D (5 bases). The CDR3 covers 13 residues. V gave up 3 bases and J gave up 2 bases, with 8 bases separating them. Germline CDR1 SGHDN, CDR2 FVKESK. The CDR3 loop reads CASSQATAYEQYF. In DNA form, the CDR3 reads TGTGCCAGCAGCCAGGCGACAGCCTACGAGCAGTACTTC.

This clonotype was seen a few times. The chain's CDR3 is CSARDPGTQNQPQHF. The DNA for the CDR3 is TGCAGTGCTAGAGATCCTGGGACACAAAATCAGCCCCAGCATTTT. V usage is TRBV20-1 and J usage is TRBJ1-5, with a weak D call TRBD1 (6 bases). This CDR3 has 15 residues. The V and J ends lost 0 bases and 4 bases respectively, with 13 bases between them. Germline CDR1 reads DFQATT; CDR2 reads SNEGSKA (reference sequence).

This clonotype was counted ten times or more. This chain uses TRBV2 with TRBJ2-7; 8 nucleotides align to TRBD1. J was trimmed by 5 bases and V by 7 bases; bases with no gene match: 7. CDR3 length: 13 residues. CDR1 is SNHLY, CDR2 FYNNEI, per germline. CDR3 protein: CASNNRGADEQYF. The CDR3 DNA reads TGTGCCAGCAATAACAGGGGGGCTGACGAGCAGTACTTC.

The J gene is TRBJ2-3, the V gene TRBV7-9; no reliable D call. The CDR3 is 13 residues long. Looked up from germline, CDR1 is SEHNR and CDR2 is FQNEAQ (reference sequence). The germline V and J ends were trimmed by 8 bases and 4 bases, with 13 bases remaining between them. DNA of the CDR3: TGTGCCAGCGAATCGACCCCCGCAGATACGCAGTATTTT. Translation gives CASESTPADTQYF.

This chain's CDR3 is CASSYDRTSSYEQYF. CDR3 nucleotides: TGTGCCAGCAGTTACGACAGGACGAGCTCCTACGAGCAGTACTTC. The chain couples TRBV6-2 or TRBV6-3 to TRBJ2-7, with D possibly matching TRBD1 (6 bases). The germline CDR1 and CDR2 sequences are MNHEY and SVGEGT. CDR3 length: 15 residues. Trimming removed 2 bases from V and 0 bases from J, with 11 bases in between.